The present TCR beta chain was sequenced within a study of monozygotic twins with inflammatory bowel disease. Eight separate reactions per sample served to make cDNA. Amplification of TCRalpha and TCRbeta cDNA involved two nested PCRs that ran for about 17 and 10 cycles. Using the 5' RACE reads, TCRdb records one entry per CDR3 protein without DNA. Its clone listing holds about 130,000 distinct CDR3 sequences. Germline V gene lookup returns CDR1 LGHNA and CDR2 YNFKEQ. The CDR3 has 15 residues. The clonotype originates from a human donor with ulcerative colitis or Crohn's disease, or a healthy co-twin of an affected twin (not recorded which). The J gene is TRBJ1-2, the V gene TRBV4-2. The sequenced material came from blood. CDR3 in amino acids: CASSQAARANYGYTF.